The following is a TCR beta chain sequence with its context. The V gene end was trimmed by 3 bases and the J gene end by 4 bases; junction bases not matched to a gene: 2. This CDR3 spans 13 amino acids. CDR1 is SGHDT, CDR2 YYEEEE, per germline. The sample originates from a study of T cell responses to AZD1222 COVID-19 vaccine. Clones were sequenced by immunoSEQ multiplex PCR, and TCRdb holds only the in-frame ones, with some missing. The table records over 130,000 clones, 88% of them present only once. V and J are TRBV5-6 and TRBJ1-2, with TRBD1 matching 8 bases. The sample consisted of peripheral blood, taken on day 0 of AZD1222 vaccination. This receptor was taken from an adult in good health. CDR3 loop: CASSSGQVYGYTF. The CDR3 DNA reads TGTGCCAGCAGCTCGGGACAGGTCTATGGCTACACCTTC.